The 21 T cell receptor beta chains below come from one sample, sequenced in a study of blood T cell repertoires in COVID-19 (TCRdb year 2020). The receptor library was made with the immunoSEQ multiplex PCR assay. Not all clones reach the TCRdb copy of this immuneACCESS table, which keeps in-frame sequences only. Checked studies attribute under half of the gap to unresolved V genes and leave the rest unexplained. Recorded for this sample are 150,000 to 200,000 clones; approximately 85% of them occurred a single time. The top ten clonotypes cover approximately 2.6% of the sample. Sequencing used peripheral blood. These receptors were obtained from a woman of 80 years or more with COVID-19, enrolled during active disease.

The J gene is TRBJ2-7, the V gene TRBV3-1 (or the pseudogene TRBV3-2), with D maybe TRBD1 (5 bases). Trimming removed 2 bases at V and 1 base at J, with 9 bases between. Per germline, CDR1 LGHDT and CDR2 YNNKEL (reference sequence). The CDR3 has 14 residues. The CDR3 loop is CASSQQGVSYEQYF. CDR3 DNA sequence: TGTGCCAGCAGCCAACAAGGGGTATCCTACGAGCAGTACTTC.

The rearrangement joins TRBV5-1 to TRBJ1-1; D may be TRBD1 (5 bases). The CDR3 has 15 amino acids. V lost 0 bases, J lost 1 base, and 10 bases lay in between. Germline V gene data show CDR1 as SGHRS and CDR2 as YFSETQ. CDR3: CASSLGGRWNTEAFF. The CDR3, as DNA: TGCGCCAGCAGCTTGGGGGGCAGGTGGAACACTGAAGCTTTCTTT.

This clone showed up just once. V usage is TRBV24-1 and J usage is TRBJ2-5; 7 positions agree with TRBD1. Per germline, CDR1 KGHDR and CDR2 SFDVKD. The J segment lost 1 base and the V segment lost 4 bases, leaving 11 bases of the junction unmatched. The CDR3 sequence is 17 residues long. The CDR3 DNA follows: TGTGCCACCAGTGACTCGAGGGACAGAGCGACCCAAGAGACCCAGTACTTC. Residues: CATSDSRDRATQETQYF.

This clone occurred a few times. The rearrangement joins TRBV5-4 to TRBJ2-1; D ambiguous. This CDR3 has 12 amino acids. Per the germline V gene, CDR1 is SGHNT and CDR2 is YYREEE (reference sequence). V was shortened by 4 bases and J by 9 bases, with 11 bases between the two germline ends. In DNA form, the CDR3 reads TGTGCCAGCAGCCTGACTGGTTTTGAGCAGTTCTTC. Residues: CASSLTGFEQFF.

V gene TRBV24-1 combines with J gene TRBJ1-2; 8 bases agree with TRBD1. The CDR3 has 16 residues. Germline V gives CDR1 KGHDR, CDR2 SFDVKD. V was clipped by 1 base and J by 0 bases; unmatched bases: 3. The CDR3 DNA is TGTGCCACCAGTGATTTCGGGGACAGGTCTAACTATGGCTACACCTTC. Translating it yields CATSDFGDRSNYGYTF.

With regard to this clone: The same CDR3 also results from other DNA sequences found in this sample. The chain employs TRBV5-1 and TRBJ2-5; TRBD1 agrees at 7 bases. Germline V gene lookup returns CDR1 SGHRS and CDR2 YFSETQ. With V trimmed by 0 bases and J by 5 bases, 1 base remained unmatched. The CDR3 contains 13 residues. CDR3 in amino acids: CASSLGQGETQYF. The DNA for the CDR3 is TGCGCCAGCAGCTTGGGACAGGGTGAGACCCAGTACTTC.

The chain couples TRBV19 to TRBJ1-5; 10 nucleotides agree with TRBD1. The germline V gene has CDR1 LNHDA and CDR2 SQIVND (reference sequence). Trimming cost V 5 bases and J 6 bases; bases outside gene matches: 16. There are 18 residues in the CDR3. CDR3 region: CASSGGDRGFGLGQPQHF. The CDR3 DNA follows: TGTGCCAGTAGTGGAGGGGACAGGGGTTTTGGCTTGGGTCAGCCCCAGCATTTT.

To note about this clone: A much more abundant neighbour one base away suggests this may be a read error. This chain connects TRBV7-2 to TRBJ2-7; TRBD1 matches at 12 bases. Looked up from germline, CDR1 is SGHTA and CDR2 is FQGNSA. The CDR3 is made up of 14 amino acids. Trimming cost V 5 bases and J 2 bases; bases outside gene matches: 1. The CDR3 region is CASSRDRGPYEQYF. CDR3 sequence (DNA): TGTGCCAGCAGCCGGGACAGGGGGCCCTACGAGCAGTACTTC. The full variable domain, rest sourced from reference TRBV7-2 and TRBJ2-7, is GAGVSQSPSNKVTEKGKDVELRCDPISGHTALYWYRQSLGQGLEFLIYFQGNSAPDKSGLPSDRFSAERTGGSVSTLTIQRTQQEDSAVYLCASSRDRGPYEQYFGPGTRLTVT.

The rearrangement links TRBV2 to TRBJ1-1, with D unclear. Between the trimmed V and J ends, which lost 7 bases and 2 bases, there was a span of 14 bases. This CDR3 region has 14 residues. Germline V gene lookup returns CDR1 SNHLY and CDR2 FYNNEI. The CDR3 DNA is TGTGCCAGCACCCTTACGAACATAAACACTGAAGCTTTCTTT. Its translation is CASTLTNINTEAFF.

The chain couples TRBV5-1 to TRBJ1-1; 10 bases align to TRBD1. The J segment lost 3 bases and the V segment lost 4 bases, leaving 9 bases of the junction unmatched. Germline CDR1 is SGHRS and CDR2 is YFSETQ. The CDR3 sequence is 16 residues long. This CDR3 reads CASSLKTGGADTEAFF. The CDR3 region has the DNA TGCGCCAGCAGCCTTAAGACAGGGGGCGCGGACACTGAAGCTTTCTTT. Complete variable domain (other parts from reference TRBV5-1 and TRBJ1-1): KAGVTQTPRYLIKTRGQQVTLSCSPISGHRSVSWYQQTPGQGLQFLFEYFSETQRNKGNFPGRFSGRQFSNSRSEMNVSTLELGDSALYLCASSLKTGGADTEAFFGQGTRLTVV.

The chain carries TRBV15 and TRBJ1-2; TRBD1 matches 9 bases. The V gene's germline CDR1 is LNHNV and CDR2 YYDKDF (reference sequence). This CDR3 region has 15 residues. V lost 0 bases, J lost 8 bases, and 7 bases stayed unmatched. CDR3 nucleotides: TGTGCCACCAGCAGAGAAACAGGGGGCATTGGGGGCTACACCTTC. Its translation is CATSRETGGIGGYTF. Drawing the rest from reference TRBV15 and TRBJ1-2, the complete variable domain is DAMVIQNPRYQVTQFGKPVTLSCSQTLNHNVMYWYQQKSSQAPKLLFHYYDKDFNNEADTPDNFQSRRPNTSFCFLDIRSPGLGDTAMYLCATSRETGGIGGYTFGSGTRLTVV.

The chain couples TRBV2 to TRBJ1-1; D ambiguous. This CDR3 is built from 13 residues. Trimming cost V 8 bases and J 2 bases, with 12 bases left between them. The germline gives CDR1 SNHLY, CDR2 FYNNEI. The CDR3 sequence: CASSGVGNTEAFF. In nucleotides, the CDR3 is TGTGCCAGCTCCGGAGTTGGAAACACTGAAGCTTTCTTT.

The rearrangement uses TRBV18 and TRBJ1-1, with 9 bases matching TRBD1. J was trimmed by 5 bases and V by 3 bases; bases with no gene match: 4. The CDR3 covers 14 residues. Germline V gene lookup returns CDR1 KGHSH and CDR2 LQKENI. CDR3 protein: CASSPGQGSTEAFF. The CDR3 DNA sequence: TGTGCCAGCTCACCCGGACAGGGGAGTACTGAAGCTTTCTTT.

The chain combines TRBV6-5 with TRBJ2-7, with 11 bases lining up with TRBD2. Germline V gene data show CDR1 as MNHEY and CDR2 as SVGAGI. Unmatched junction bases numbered 5, after V lost 7 bases and J lost 3 bases. The CDR3 extends over 14 amino acids. CDR3 protein: CASTPLAGGYEQYF. In DNA, the CDR3 is TGTGCCAGCACCCCCCTAGCGGGGGGCTACGAGCAGTACTTC.

J is TRBJ1-4 and V is TRBV18, with TRBD1 matching 7 bases. Trimming cost V 4 bases and J 3 bases; bases outside gene matches: 5. This CDR3 comprises 15 residues. Germline values: CDR1 KGHSH, CDR2 LQKENI. CDR3 in DNA: TGTGCCAGCTCACGATACAGGGGACCTAATGAAAAACTGTTTTTT. Translated, it gives CASSRYRGPNEKLFF.

The chain couples TRBV18 to TRBJ1-5, with D tentatively TRBD1 (6 bases). Germline assignment: CDR1 KGHSH and CDR2 LQKENI. The CDR3 spans 14 residues. V dropped 10 bases and J dropped 5 bases, with 18 bases sitting between them. In DNA, the CDR3 is TGTGCCACCTCCCAAGGGGGGGCTGATCAGCCCCAGCATTTT. This codes for CATSQGGADQPQHF.

As concerns this clone: The identical CDR3 is also encoded by other nucleotide sequences in the sample. The chain recombines TRBV18 with TRBJ2-5; TRBD2 matches 7 bases. The V gene's germline CDR1 is KGHSH and CDR2 LQKENI. Trimming took 3 bases from V and 4 from J; bases not matched to a gene: 2. The CDR3 runs 13 residues. CDR3 sequence: CASSPSGLETQYF. In nucleotides, the CDR3 is TGTGCCAGCTCACCTAGCGGGTTAGAGACCCAGTACTTC.

This clone has a single count. V and J are TRBV10-3 and TRBJ2-3; D is possibly TRBD2 (5 bases). Germline loops: CDR1 ENHRY, CDR2 SYGVKD. The V gene lost 5 bases and the J gene lost 4 bases, with 10 bases spanning the gap. The length of the CDR3 is 13 residues. The DNA of the CDR3 is TGTGCCATCAGTCACGGGATTTCAGATACGCAGTATTTT. It encodes CAISHGISDTQYF.

This clone was counted a few times. V usage is TRBV29-1 and J usage is TRBJ2-2; 9 bases agree with TRBD1. Losses at the gene ends were 5 bases for V and 1 base for J; bases not matched to a gene: 5. The CDR3 extends over 15 amino acids. The germline V gene has CDR1 SQVTM and CDR2 ANQGSEA. DNA of the CDR3: TGCAGCGTTAGGACAGGGGCGAAGAACACCGGGGAGCTGTTTTTT. Protein product: CSVRTGAKNTGELFF.

The chain carries TRBV19 and TRBJ1-5; D is unclear. The CDR3 has 13 amino acids. V shed 3 bases and J shed 5 bases, with 8 bases lying between them. CDR1 and CDR2 (germline): LNHDA, SQIVND (reference sequence). The CDR3 DNA sequence: TGTGCCAGTAGTATTCGTTTCGATCAGCCCCAGCATTTT. Translating gives CASSIRFDQPQHF.

V usage is TRBV29-1 and J usage is TRBJ2-1, with a tentative D call TRBD1 (5 bases). The CDR3 has 13 amino acids. Germline loops: CDR1 SQVTM, CDR2 ANQGSEA. V was clipped by 5 bases and J by 4 bases, with 12 bases between them. The CDR3 spells CSVTTDSYNEQFF. The CDR3 nucleotides read TGCAGCGTTACTACCGACAGTTACAATGAGCAGTTCTTC.